This T cell receptor beta chain was documented in a study of cytomegalovirus exposure and HLA in healthy donors. Trimming left V 7 bases short and J 2 bases short, with 8 bases between. The CDR3 runs 11 residues. Germline assignment: CDR1 SQVTM and CDR2 ANQGSEA. The PCR made use of 60 Vbeta and 13 Jbeta primers. TCRdb's copy holds only in-frame clones and misses some; the assay was immunoSEQ multiplex PCR. Of around 150,000 clones detected, nearly 80% appear once; the ten largest clones hold more than 12%. The clonotype was recovered from a man aged 50 to 60 in good health and CMV-seropositive. The sample consisted of PBMCs. This sequence joins TRBV29-1 and TRBJ1-1; D gene ambiguous. CDR3: CSAEHNTEAFF. CDR3 bases: TGCAGCGCAGAACACAACACTGAAGCTTTCTTT.